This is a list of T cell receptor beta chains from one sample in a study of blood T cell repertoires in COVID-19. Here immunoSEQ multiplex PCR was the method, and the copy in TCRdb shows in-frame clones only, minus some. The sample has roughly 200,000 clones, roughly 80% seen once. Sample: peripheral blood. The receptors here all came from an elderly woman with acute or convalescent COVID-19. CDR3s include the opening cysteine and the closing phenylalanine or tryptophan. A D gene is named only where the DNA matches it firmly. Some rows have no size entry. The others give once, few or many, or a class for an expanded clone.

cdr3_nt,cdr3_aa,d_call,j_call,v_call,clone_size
TGTGCCAGCAGCTACAACCCGGGACAGGGGGCACCGTTCAACACCTTC,CASSYNPGQGAPFNTF,TRBD1,TRBJ1-2,TRBV5-4,NA
TGTGCCAGCAGACCCATTAAGGACAGGGATGAAAAACTGTTTTTT,CASRPIKDRDEKLFF,TRBD1,TRBJ1-4,TRBV27,NA
TGTGCCAGCAGCAAATTAGGGGGACAGGTTAACTATGGCTACACCTTC,CASSKLGGQVNYGYTF,TRBD1,TRBJ1-2,TRBV7-2,NA
TGTGCCAGTAGTATTGACAGGGGTTCCTATGGCTACACCTTC,CASSIDRGSYGYTF,TRBD1,TRBJ1-2,TRBV19,NA
TGTGCCAGCAGTTTGTCGACAGCCGGGACAGCGAGCACAGATACGCAGTATTTT,CASSLSTAGTASTDTQYF,TRBD1,TRBJ2-3,TRBV28,NA
TGTGCCAGCAGTGAACAGGCAGGCTTGAACACTGAAGCTTTCTTT,CASSEQAGLNTEAFF,NA,TRBJ1-1,TRBV6-1,NA
TGTGCCAGCAGCCCCGGGACTTCTCCTATGGAGCAGTACTTC,CASSPGTSPMEQYF,NA,TRBJ2-7,TRBV5-4,few
TGCAGCGCTGAAATCGTGGGAGGCCGAGGATGGTACTTC,CSAEIVGGRGWYF,NA,TRBJ2-5,TRBV29-1,few
TGTGCAAGTCGCCCCCAGGGTGCAACTAATGAAAAACTGTTTTTT,CASRPQGATNEKLFF,NA,TRBJ1-4,TRBV12-2,NA
TGTGCCAGCAGTGAAGCGCTTGGGGGGAGGGCCTACGAGCAGTACTTC,CASSEALGGRAYEQYF,TRBD2,TRBJ2-7,TRBV6-1,NA
TGTGCCAGCAGCTTCGCCGGGGGAACTGAAGCTTTCTTT,CASSFAGGTEAFF,NA,TRBJ1-1,TRBV28,once
TGTGCCAGCAGCCCACGGATCAGGGGAATCTATGGCTACACCTTC,CASSPRIRGIYGYTF,NA,TRBJ1-2,TRBV7-2,NA
TGTGCCATCAGTCTAGCGGGAGAAGAGACCCAGTACTTC,CAISLAGEETQYF,TRBD2,TRBJ2-5,TRBV10-3,NA
TGTGCCAGCAGCACTAGCGGGAGGGTTTCCTACAATGAGCAGTTCTTC,CASSTSGRVSYNEQFF,TRBD2,TRBJ2-1,TRBV5-8,once
TGTGCCAGCAGCTTCCCTCTCGGGACAGGGGGGACCGGGGAGCTGTTTTTT,CASSFPLGTGGTGELFF,TRBD1,TRBJ2-2,TRBV5-4,NA
TGTGCCAGCAGTTTCCTAGGGGGCACCAACTATGGCTACACCTTC,CASSFLGGTNYGYTF,TRBD1,TRBJ1-2,TRBV6-6,NA
TGTGCCAGTAGTCCCCGGGACAGGCGAGTTAGAGCTTTCTTT,CASSPRDRRVRAFF,TRBD1,TRBJ1-1,TRBV19,NA
TGTGCCAGCAGTGCCCAGGGGTTGAACGGCTACACCTTC,CASSAQGLNGYTF,NA,TRBJ1-2,TRBV2,NA
TGTGCCAGCAGCCAAGGTCTGGGGAGGAGCACAGATACGCAGTATTTT,CASSQGLGRSTDTQYF,NA,TRBJ2-3,TRBV3-1/TRBV3-2,NA
TGTGCCAGTAGTATAGGTACTCCGCCCCAGCATTTT,CASSIGTPPQHF,NA,TRBJ1-5,TRBV19,NA
TGTGCCAGCAGTGACACCCGGGCCACAGGGTTACAGCCCCAGCATTTT,CASSDTRATGLQPQHF,NA,TRBJ1-5,TRBV25-1,NA